This T cell receptor beta chain was documented in a study of OX40 agonist ivuxolimab in advanced cancers. V lost 6 bases to trimming and J lost 9 bases, with 11 bases between them. In germline, CDR1 is SEHNR, CDR2 FQNEAQ (reference sequence). CDR3 length equals 11 residues. The data were produced by immunoSEQ multiplex PCR, yet TCRdb's version contains in-frame clones alone and is incomplete. The sample includes 60,000 or so clones, over 75% of them seen just once. This TCR was recovered from an adult with an advanced solid tumor such as melanoma, head and neck, liver or kidney cancer. The genes are TRBV7-9 and TRBJ2-5; D is unclear. The sample consisted of CD4+ or CD8+ T cells sorted from blood, taken in a trial of the OX40 agonist ivuxolimab. CDR3 DNA sequence: TGTGCCAGCAGTACCCTCGAGGCCCAGTACTTC. Its translation is CASSTLEAQYF.